This passage covers 15 T cell receptor beta chains from one sample sequenced in a study of OX40 agonist ivuxolimab in advanced cancers. The table came from immunoSEQ multiplex PCR; TCRdb's copy has only in-frame clones and leaves some out. The sample contains roughly 36,000 clones, about four fifths of which appear only once. The source material was CD4+ or CD8+ T cells sorted from blood, sampled in a trial of the OX40 agonist ivuxolimab. All receptors derive from an adult with an advanced solid tumor such as melanoma, head and neck, liver or kidney cancer.

With respect to this clone: The junction departs from germline at one end; a sequencing error may be responsible. This sequence joins TRBV7-2 and TRBJ2-7, with a possible D match to TRBD1 (5 bases). The CDR3 has 11 amino acids. Germline V gives CDR1 SGHTA, CDR2 FQGNSA. For the CDR3, the DNA is TGTGCCAGCAGCTTTGTGGCAGGGCAAGACTTC. It translates to CASSFVAGQDF.

The rearrangement links TRBV7-9 to TRBJ2-7; no clear D gene. Trimming pared 0 bases from V and 3 bases from J, leaving 6 bases between. This CDR3 is 13 amino acids long. CDR1 SEHNR and CDR2 FQNEAQ come from the germline V gene (reference sequence). This CDR3 reads CASSLAGSYEQYF. CDR3 bases: TGTGCCAGCAGCTTAGCTGGCAGCTACGAGCAGTACTTC.

Only a few counts were recorded for this clone. The chain has TRBV5-5 and TRBJ1-5, with 10 bases matching TRBD1. Germline loops: CDR1 SGHKS, CDR2 YYEKEE (reference sequence). Trimming cost V 0 bases and J 6 bases; bases outside gene matches: 3. The CDR3 loop spans 15 amino acids. CDR3 protein: CASSLAGTGAQPQHF. The CDR3 nucleotides read TGTGCCAGCAGCTTGGCGGGGACAGGGGCTCAGCCCCAGCATTTT.

This clone was seen only a few times. The V call is TRBV6-1, the J call TRBJ2-7; 7 positions agree with TRBD2. The germline V gene encodes CDR1 MNHNS and CDR2 SASEGT. Trimming took 3 bases from V and 9 from J; bases not matched to a gene: 14. CDR3 length: 15 residues. CDR3: CASSDGRAGDLVQYF. CDR3 coding DNA: TGTGCCAGCAGTGACGGTAGGGCGGGAGACTTGGTGCAGTACTTC.

The chain joins TRBV10-1 to TRBJ2-7, with 12 nucleotides matching TRBD1. Germline CDR1 is WNHNN and CDR2 is SYGVQD (reference sequence). The V gene end was trimmed by 4 bases and the J gene end by 5 bases; junction bases not matched to a gene: 6. The CDR3 length is 15 residues. The CDR3 DNA follows: TGCGCCAGCAGTGGGACTCGGGACAGGGGGCACGAGCAGTACTTC. Its protein is CASSGTRDRGHEQYF.

The chain couples TRBV5-1 to TRBJ2-7; D gene unclear. Trimming shortened V by 0 bases and J by 0 bases, and 13 bases separated the two germline ends. The CDR3 is made up of 16 amino acids. CDR1 SGHRS and CDR2 YFSETQ come from the germline V gene. DNA for the CDR3: TGCGCCAGCAGCTTGGGTCTGGAAAGGAGCTCCTACGAGCAGTACTTC. This codes for CASSLGLERSSYEQYF.

The rearrangement joins TRBV11-2 to TRBJ2-2; either TRBD1 or TRBD2 may fit D (6 bases each). V was cut by 2 bases and J by 7 bases, with 11 bases left in between. Germline-derived CDR1 and CDR2 are SGHAT and FQNNGV. The CDR3 spans 14 residues. In DNA form, the CDR3 reads TGTGCCAGCAGCTTAACGGGGGCGGTCGGGGAGCTGTTTTTT. Its translation is CASSLTGAVGELFF.

The rearrangement uses TRBV7-9 and TRBJ2-3; D is unclear. CDR1 SEHNR and CDR2 FQNEAQ come from the germline V gene (reference sequence). This CDR3 comprises 13 residues. Trimming pared 0 bases from V and 4 bases from J, leaving 5 bases between. CDR3 residues: CASSLAGSDTQYF. CDR3 DNA: TGTGCCAGCAGCTTAGCAGGGTCAGATACGCAGTATTTT.

This clone was seen more than once but under ten times. Here the CDR3 DNA reads TGTGCCAGCAGAAGACTAGCGAGTAACACCGGGGAGCTGTTTTTT. It encodes CASRRLASNTGELFF. The V gene is TRBV2, the J gene TRBJ2-2; TRBD2 matches 8 bases. The CDR3 length is 15 residues. Per germline, CDR1 SNHLY and CDR2 FYNNEI. V was clipped by 6 bases and J by 2 bases; unmatched bases: 5.

This clone was detected a few times. The CDR3 protein is CASSLRDSGRVGEQFF. DNA for the CDR3: TGTGCCAGCAGCTTAAGGGATAGCGGGAGGGTGGGTGAGCAGTTCTTC. This rearrangement joins TRBV7-9 to TRBJ2-1; the match to TRBD2 covers 11 bases. In germline, CDR1 is SEHNR, CDR2 FQNEAQ (reference sequence). J was trimmed by 9 bases and V by 2 bases; bases with no gene match: 9. This CDR3 is 16 amino acids long. The full variable domain, its missing parts supplied by reference TRBV7-9 and TRBJ2-1, is DTGVSQNPRHKITKRGQNVTFRCDPISEHNRLYWYRQTLGQGPEFLTYFQNEAQLEKSRLLSDRFSAERPKGSFSTLEIQRTEQGDSAMYLCASSLRDSGRVGEQFFGPGTRLTVL.

This sequence joins TRBV6-5 and TRBJ2-7, with TRBD2 matching 8 bases. There are 14 residues in the CDR3. The V segment lost 0 bases and the J segment 6 bases; nucleotides outside the gene matches: 4. Per germline, CDR1 MNHEY and CDR2 SVGAGI. The CDR3 spells CASSYSGTRGEQYF. The CDR3 DNA sequence: TGTGCCAGCAGTTACTCGGGGACTAGAGGCGAGCAGTACTTC.

The chain joins TRBV11-2 to TRBJ1-6, with D tentatively TRBD1 (6 bases). The germline gives CDR1 SGHAT, CDR2 FQNNGV. This CDR3 comprises 15 residues. The ends were cut back, 0 bases at V and 6 bases at J, with 9 bases in the middle. The CDR3, as DNA: TGTGCCAGCAGCTTAGACCCAGGGGCTAATTCACCCCTCCACTTT. Its translation is CASSLDPGANSPLHF.

This clone was detected only a few times. The chain is built from TRBV5-6 and TRBJ2-7; D ambiguous. Germline-derived CDR1 and CDR2 are SGHDT and YYEEEE. Trimming left V 0 bases short and J 0 bases short, with 4 bases between. The CDR3 length is 13 residues. The CDR3 region is CASSLGSSYEQYF. The DNA for the CDR3 is TGTGCCAGCAGCTTGGGAAGCTCCTACGAGCAGTACTTC.

This clone was observed a few times. The rearrangement links TRBV5-1 to TRBJ1-1, with a weak D call TRBD1 (5 bases). The CDR3 spans 13 residues. V lost 9 bases to trimming and J lost 0 bases, with 12 bases between them. Germline-derived CDR1 and CDR2 are SGHRS and YFSETQ. CDR3 nucleotides: TGCGCCACCCAACAGGATGTGAACACTGAAGCTTTCTTT. This translates into CATQQDVNTEAFF.

The rearrangement links TRBV12-5 to TRBJ1-1; D uncertain. CDR1 is LGHNT and CDR2 is FRNRAP in the germline V gene. V was clipped by 2 bases and J by 6 bases, with 10 bases between them. The CDR3 covers 13 residues. CDR3 nucleotides: TGTGCTAGTGGTTTGACGGGGTCCGCTGAAGCTTTCTTT. Residues: CASGLTGSAEAFF. Supplemented by reference TRBV12-5 and TRBJ1-1, the full variable domain reads DARVTQTPRHKVTEMGQEVTMRCQPILGHNTVFWYRQTMMQGLELLAYFRNRAPLDDSGMPKDRFSAEMPDATLATLKIQPSEPRDSAVYFCASGLTGSAEAFFGQGTRLTVV.